This TCR beta chain originates from a study of T cell repertoires in ileal Crohn's disease (dated by TCRdb to the late 2010s). In terms of the full investigation: Median disease duration was roughly eight years, and 35% to 40% of patients were identified as active smokers at the time of surgery. All patients had surgery for a complication: stricturing disease in about 60% and penetrating disease in about 39%. Postoperative therapy was given to about half of the patients, with thiopurines administered to approximately twelve patients and anti-TNF agents administered to 15 to 20 patients. TCR repertoire analysis was performed in just over 55 Crohn's disease patients drawn from a prospective multicentre cohort. Running in parallel with the study was a multicentre cohort set up to find predictors of early endoscopic recurrence following ileocolonic resection. Endoscopic postoperative recurrence was defined as a Rutgeerts score above i0. A total of roughly 150 mucosal samples from about 57 patients were sequenced, collected from several sites on the surgical specimen as well as at postoperative endoscopy.

Five hundred nanograms of biopsy DNA per sample were submitted for commercial TCRB immunosequencing. A two-step, amplification bias-controlled multiplex PCR was used by Adaptive Biotechnology to amplify CDR3 regions from genomic DNA. Primers for every V and J gene segment were used in the first PCR, and barcodes and Illumina adapters were added in the second PCR. CDR3 libraries were sequenced on an Illumina instrument. The source study handled its data this way. Analysis combined the vendor-provided pipelines with custom analysis of raw data in R/Bioconductor under R version 3.3.0. Clonality, which ranges from 0 to 1, was calculated as the inverse of the normalised Shannon entropy across all productive clones. High-frequency clones were defined as the share of the repertoire taken up by the top 100 clones, keeping only clones that passed a 95% confidence test. The Simpson index measured repertoire diversity, and the Morisita-Horn index measured overlap between samples. In TCRdb, the immuneACCESS table is reduced to in-frame sequences with V and J assigned. These tables do not hold every clone; where another copy was compared, an unresolved V gene accounts for under half, and the others remain unexplained. That table is the source of V, J and clone size, and D and trimming were worked out from the DNA. The sample table shows more than 25,000 clones, and about 80% are seen once. The ten biggest clones cover around 17% of the sample.

To be eligible, patients had to be adults with ileal or ileocolonic Crohn's disease and an indication for ileocolonic resection. Whole ileal mucosal biopsies were stored frozen at -80°C before DNA extraction. A TRizol-based method was used to extract genomic DNA from the frozen whole biopsies, and the DNA was quantified with a NanoDrop 2000 spectrophotometer. Results and caveats for the whole study, not just this receptor: Compared with CD4 T cells, sorted CD8 T cells contained more high-frequency clones, which suggests that the mucosal expansions were mostly CD8. Only a subgroup of patients, of unstated size, had mucosal CD4 and CD8 T cells sorted and sequenced. Higher percentages of high-frequency clones at the time of surgery were linked to endoscopic recurrence, and every patient with clonality above 26.8% (18/57) had recurrence. A significantly higher proportion of clonal expansions was observed in active smokers at surgery than in non-smokers (about 25% vs 18%, p=0.02).

Looking up the germline V gene yields CDR1 SQVTM and CDR2 ANQGSEA. Relative to germline, V is 4 bases shorter and J is 1 base shorter, with 12 bases between their ends. The CDR3, cysteine through phenylalanine, is 14 amino acids long. Only the CDR3 DNA stays, 42 bases, in frame from base 1. Comments on this clone: The specificity of this receptor is unknown. No base quality values were provided; no much bigger clone lies one nucleotide off.

Sequenced input: ileal tissue. The rearrangement combines TRBV29-1 with TRBJ2-3; no D gene can be assigned with confidence. The receptor was derived from an adult with Crohn's disease. The CDR3 region: CSVGNSQGTDTQYF. The DNA reads as follows: TGCAGCGTTGGAAACAGTCAAGGCACAGATACGCAGTATTTT.